This T cell receptor (beta chain) emerged from a study of blood T cells in healthy people across ages. It was with a sample-barcoded 5' primer and a J-beta primer mix that a second PCR of about 7 to 12 cycles was run. TCRdb processed the 5' RACE reads anew with MiXCR; each CDR3 protein has one entry. This sample has 600,000 to 900,000 distinct CDR3 sequences, with around a quarter found just once. The V gene's germline CDR1 is SGHRS and CDR2 YFSETQ. The CDR3 has 14 amino acids. Losses at the gene ends were 5 bases for V and 2 bases for J; bases not matched to a gene: 7. These same records also appear under a second study, on T cells of mothers and their children.

The rearrangement joins TRBV5-1 to TRBJ2-7; 7 nucleotides match TRBD1. Sequencing was performed on blood. This TCR came from a boy between 10 and 17 years old in good health. CDR3 DNA sequence: TGCGCCAGCAGACCTGGACAGGCTACCTACGAGCAGTACTTC. Its protein product is CASRPGQATYEQYF.